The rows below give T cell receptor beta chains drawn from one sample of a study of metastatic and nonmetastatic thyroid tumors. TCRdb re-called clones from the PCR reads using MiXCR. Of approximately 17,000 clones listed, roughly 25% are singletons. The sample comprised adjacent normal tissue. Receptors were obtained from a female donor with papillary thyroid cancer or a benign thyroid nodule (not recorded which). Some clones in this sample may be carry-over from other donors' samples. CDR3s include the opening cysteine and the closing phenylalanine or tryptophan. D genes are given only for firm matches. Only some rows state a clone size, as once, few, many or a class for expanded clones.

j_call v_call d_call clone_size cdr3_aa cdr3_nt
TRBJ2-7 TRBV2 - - CASSEGTVSPAEQYF TGTGCCAGCAGCGAAGGGACGGTATCTCCCGCCGAGCAGTACTTC
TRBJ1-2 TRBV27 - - CASSPTLGSATLGYTF TGTGCCAGCAGCCCCACGCTGGGATCCGCTACTTTAGGCTACACCTTC
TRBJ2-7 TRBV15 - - CATSRVRRDGEQYF TGTGCCACCAGCAGAGTTCGACGGGATGGCGAGCAGTACTTC
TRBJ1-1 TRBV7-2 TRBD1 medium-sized CASSMTGGVTEAFF TGTGCCAGCAGCATGACAGGGGGCGTAACTGAAGCTTTCTTT
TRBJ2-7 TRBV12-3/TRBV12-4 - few CASSLEAIYEQYF TGTGCCAGCAGTTTAGAAGCAATCTACGAGCAGTACTTC
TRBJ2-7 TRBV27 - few CAGTKGVRVEGGSYEQYF TGTGCCGGTACCAAAGGAGTTCGGGTGGAAGGCGGCTCCTACGAGCAGTACTTC
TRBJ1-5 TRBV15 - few CATSRDPGFNQPQHF TGTGCCACCAGCAGAGATCCCGGGTTCAATCAGCCCCAGCATTTT
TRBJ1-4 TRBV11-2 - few CASSLGVGKLFF TGTGCCAGCAGCTTAGGGGTAGGAAAACTGTTTTTT
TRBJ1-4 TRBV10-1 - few CASSESLGGTEKLFF TGCGCCAGCAGTGAGTCGCTGGGGGGGACGGAAAAACTGTTTTTT
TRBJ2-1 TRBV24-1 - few CATEQGPYNEQFF TGTGCCACCGAGCAGGGGCCTTACAATGAGCAGTTCTTC
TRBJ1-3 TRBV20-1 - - CSARDQDRLGNTIYF TGCAGTGCTAGAGACCAAGACAGGCTTGGAAACACCATATATTTT
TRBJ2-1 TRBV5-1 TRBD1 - CASSSVQGAMNEQFF TGCGCCAGCAGCTCAGTACAGGGGGCCATGAATGAGCAGTTCTTC
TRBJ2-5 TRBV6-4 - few CASIPARKVWGGSQETQYF TGTGCCAGCATACCGGCCAGGAAAGTATGGGGCGGTTCACAAGAGACCCAGTACTTC
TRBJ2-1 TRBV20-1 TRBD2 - CSARAKLAGSGNEQFF TGCAGTGCTAGAGCCAAACTAGCGGGATCCGGCAATGAGCAGTTCTTC